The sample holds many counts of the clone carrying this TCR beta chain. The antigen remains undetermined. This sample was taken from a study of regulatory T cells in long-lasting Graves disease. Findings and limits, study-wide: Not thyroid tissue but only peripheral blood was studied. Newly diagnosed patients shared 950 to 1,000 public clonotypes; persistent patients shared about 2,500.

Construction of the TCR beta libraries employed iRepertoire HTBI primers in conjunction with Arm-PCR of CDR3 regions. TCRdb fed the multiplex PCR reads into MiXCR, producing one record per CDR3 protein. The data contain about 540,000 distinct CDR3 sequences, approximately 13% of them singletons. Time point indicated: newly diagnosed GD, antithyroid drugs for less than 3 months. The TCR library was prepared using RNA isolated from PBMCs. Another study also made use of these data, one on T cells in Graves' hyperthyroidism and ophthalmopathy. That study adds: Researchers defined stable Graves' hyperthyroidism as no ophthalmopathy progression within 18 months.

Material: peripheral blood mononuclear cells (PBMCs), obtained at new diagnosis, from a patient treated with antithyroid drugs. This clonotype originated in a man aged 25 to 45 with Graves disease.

Here the CDR3 reads CASSFSSRGEGTQYF. Written as DNA, the CDR3 is TGTGCCAGCAGCTTTTCTAGCCGAGGGGAAGGGACCCAGTACTTC. The chain couples TRBV7-2 to TRBJ2-5, with D perhaps given as TRBD1 or TRBD2 (5 bases each). Germline lookup yields CDR1 SGHTA and CDR2 FQGNSA. The CDR3 has 15 amino acids. Trimming removed 3 bases from V and 7 bases from J, with 18 bases in between.